Each of the 22 T cell receptor beta chains below was sequenced from the same sample in a study of PD-1 blockade in mismatch repair-deficient tumors (dated by TCRdb to the late 2010s). The time point label, read with the paper, signifies: 10-day in vitro stimulation with candidate neoantigen peptide 4. For these receptors, no antigen is known. The library was built by means of the immunoSEQ multiplex PCR assay. TCRdb took over this immuneACCESS table, retaining in-frame rearrangements with V and J assigned. Such tables are incomplete; in checked studies, under half of the missing clones stem from an unresolved V gene, and the remainder is unexplained. This sample holds about 14,000 clones; less than 90% were observed only once. The top ten constitute 20% to 25% of the sample. Source: cells cultured in vitro, taken from a patient treated with pembrolizumab. These receptors were taken from an adult with mismatch repair-deficient cancer.

This chain uses TRBV27 with TRBJ1-2; unclear D gene. Trimming left V 2 bases short and J 0 bases short, with 10 bases between. The CDR3 contains 15 residues. Germline lookup yields CDR1 MNHEY and CDR2 SMNVEV (reference sequence). The CDR3: CASSLGGVSNYGYTF. The CDR3, as DNA: TGTGCCAGCAGTTTAGGAGGTGTGTCTAACTATGGCTACACCTTC.

The table lists this clone with a count of one. The chain couples TRBV11-2 to TRBJ1-1; D remains unclear. CDR3 length equals 14 residues. CDR1 is SGHAT, CDR2 FQNNGV, per germline. V lost 1 base and J lost 1, with 7 bases in between. CDR3: CASSLVGSNTEAFF. DNA of the CDR3: TGTGCCAGCAGCTTAGTGGGCTCGAACACTGAAGCTTTCTTT.

The rearrangement joins TRBV9 to TRBJ1-3; D is undetermined. The CDR3 contains 15 residues. Germline V gene data show CDR1 as SGDLS and CDR2 as YYNGEE. V shed 4 bases and J shed 4 bases, with 15 bases lying between them. CDR3 sequence (DNA): TGTGCCAGCAGCAAGATCGGACTAGCAGGAAACACCATATATTTT. Translated: CASSKIGLAGNTIYF.

The chain joins TRBV11-3 to TRBJ2-3; TRBD1 matches at 7 bases. In germline, CDR1 is SGHNT, CDR2 YENEEA. The CDR3 length is 14 residues. With 3 bases clipped from V and 6 bases from J, the junction kept 6 bases outside the gene matches. The CDR3 loop is CASSFTGAVDTQYF. The CDR3 DNA sequence: TGTGCCAGCAGCTTTACAGGGGCGGTGGATACGCAGTATTTT. Using reference TRBV11-3 and TRBJ2-3 for the parts outside the CDR3, the full variable domain is EAGVVQSPRYKIIEKKQPVAFWCNPISGHNTLYWYLQNLGQGPELLIRYENEEAVDDSQLPKDRFSAERLKGVDSTLKIQPAELGDSAVYLCASSFTGAVDTQYFGPGTRLTVL.

The rearrangement links TRBV28 to TRBJ2-3; 11 nucleotides match TRBD2. This CDR3 is built from 17 residues. Germline V gene lookup returns CDR1 MDHEN and CDR2 SYDVKM. V trimming: 4 bases; J trimming: 0 bases; junction bases outside the gene matches: 6. CDR3 nucleotide sequence: TGTGCCAGCAGTTGGACCGGGACTAGCGGTAGCACAGATACGCAGTATTTT. This encodes CASSWTGTSGSTDTQYF. Combining the CDR3 with reference TRBV28 and TRBJ2-3 gives the whole variable domain DVKVTQSSRYLVKRTGEKVFLECVQDMDHENMFWYRQDPGLGLRLIYFSYDVKMKEKGDIPEGYSVSREKKERFSLILESASTNQTSMYLCASSWTGTSGSTDTQYFGPGTRLTVL.

The J gene is TRBJ1-5, the V gene TRBV28; possibly TRBD1 for D (5 bases). Trimming stripped 6 bases from V and 4 bases from J, with 19 bases between. The CDR3 is 16 residues long. In germline, CDR1 is MDHEN, CDR2 SYDVKM. For the CDR3, the DNA is TGTGCCAGCAGAGACCCCAGGGAAAGTAGGAATCAGCCCCAGCATTTT. This sequence encodes CASRDPRESRNQPQHF.

The rearrangement links TRBV7-3 to TRBJ2-6; no clear D. The CDR3 extends over 16 amino acids. V was shortened by 6 bases and J by 0 bases, with 12 bases between the two germline ends. The germline V gene has CDR1 SGHTA and CDR2 FQGTGA. The CDR3 loop reads CASSEAGSSGANVLTF. CDR3 in DNA: TGTGCCAGCAGTGAGGCTGGTAGCTCTGGGGCCAACGTCCTGACTTTC.

The rearrangement joins TRBV27 to TRBJ1-1, with 12 nucleotides matching TRBD1. The CDR3 covers 17 residues. In germline, CDR1 is MNHEY, CDR2 SMNVEV (reference sequence). The J segment lost 4 bases and the V segment lost 2 bases, leaving 8 bases of the junction unmatched. The CDR3 bases are TGTGCCAGCAGTTTAGGGACAGGGGGCATTTATGGCACTGAAGCTTTCTTT. Translation gives CASSLGTGGIYGTEAFF.

The rearrangement uses TRBV6-6 and TRBJ2-2; a weak D match, TRBD1 (6 bases). The germline V gene has CDR1 MNHNY and CDR2 SVGAGI (reference sequence). The CDR3 spans 15 residues. V was clipped by 7 bases and J by 4 bases, with 16 bases between them. CDR3 sequence (DNA): TGTGCCAGCATGCCTGGGGGCGAAGGCACCGGGGAGCTGTTTTTT. Translating it yields CASMPGGEGTGELFF.

V usage is TRBV19 and J usage is TRBJ1-1, with TRBD1 matching over 10 bases. CDR1 is LNHDA, CDR2 SQIVND, per germline (reference sequence). Trimming removed 3 bases from V and 1 base from J; junction bases left unmatched: 2. The CDR3 has 15 residues. The CDR3 region has the DNA TGTGCCAGTAGTATTGGACAGGGGGAGAACACTGAAGCTTTCTTT. Translated: CASSIGQGENTEAFF.

This sequence joins TRBV4-1 and TRBJ1-5; a weak D match, TRBD1 (5 bases). V was pared by 1 base and J by 2 bases, with 9 bases between. CDR3 length: 15 residues. From germline, CDR1 is MGHRA and CDR2 YSYEKL. The CDR3, as DNA: TGCGCCAGCAGCCAAGCTCAGGGAGGCAATCAGCCCCAGCATTTT. It is translated as CASSQAQGGNQPQHF.

This chain links TRBV29-1 with TRBJ2-7; D is perhaps TRBD2 (6 bases). V was shortened by 4 bases and J by 3 bases, with 16 bases between the two germline ends. Germline V gene data show CDR1 as SQVTM and CDR2 as ANQGSEA. This CDR3 has 14 residues. The CDR3 here is CSVGTGVESYEQYF. In nucleotides, the CDR3 is TGCAGCGTTGGGACGGGAGTCGAAAGCTACGAGCAGTACTTC.

This chain connects TRBV5-1 to TRBJ1-1; D uncertain. V lost 0 bases and J 0 bases, leaving 12 bases between the germline ends. CDR1 SGHRS and CDR2 YFSETQ come from the germline V gene. The CDR3 is made up of 16 amino acids. CDR3 in amino acids: CASSLGQRTVNTEAFF. CDR3 nucleotides: TGCGCCAGCAGCTTGGGTCAAAGGACGGTGAACACTGAAGCTTTCTTT.

The CDR3 DNA reads as TGTGCCAGCAGCCAAACCCGGACTAGCGGGAGCTACGAGCAGTACTTC. Translation: CASSQTRTSGSYEQYF. The rearrangement links TRBV14 to TRBJ2-7, with TRBD2 identical over 13 bases. The CDR3 extends over 16 amino acids. CDR1 SGHDN and CDR2 FVKESK come from the germline V gene. Unmatched junction bases numbered 4, after V lost 2 bases and J lost 3 bases.

V and J are TRBV7-9 and TRBJ2-1; a possible D gene is TRBD2 (6 bases). V was shortened by 7 bases and J by 1 base, with 20 bases between the two germline ends. The CDR3 extends over 17 amino acids. Germline V lookup: CDR1 SEHNR, CDR2 FQNEAQ (reference sequence). The CDR3 DNA is TGTGCCAGCACCGTAGGTTCTAGCGCTAGATCCTACAATGAGCAGTTCTTC. Translated: CASTVGSSARSYNEQFF.

This chain uses TRBV5-6 with TRBJ1-2; 10 bases are shared with TRBD1. Germline values: CDR1 SGHDT, CDR2 YYEEEE. V shed 0 bases and J 2 bases; nucleotides not matched to a gene: 7. This CDR3 is 17 amino acids long. This CDR3 is CASSLVLTGGENYGYTF. The CDR3 DNA reads as TGTGCCAGCAGCTTGGTGTTGACAGGGGGCGAAAACTATGGCTACACCTTC. The complete variable domain, with remaining parts taken from reference TRBV5-6 and TRBJ1-2, reads DAGVTQSPTHLIKTRGQQVTLRCSPKSGHDTVSWYQQALGQGPQFIFQYYEEEERQRGNFPDRFSGHQFPNYSSELNVNALLLGDSALYLCASSLVLTGGENYGYTFGSGTRLTVV.

This chain connects TRBV5-1 to TRBJ1-3; no clear D. Germline V lookup: CDR1 SGHRS, CDR2 YFSETQ. V was trimmed by 0 bases and J by 2 bases, leaving 12 bases between them. The CDR3 spans 16 residues. CDR3: CASSLAFGVAGNTIYF. CDR3 DNA: TGCGCCAGCAGCTTGGCCTTTGGAGTCGCTGGAAACACCATATATTTT.

The V gene is TRBV6-5, the J gene TRBJ2-1; D might be TRBD1 (5 bases). CDR3 size: 13 residues. Germline CDR1 reads MNHEY; CDR2 reads SVGAGI. V was clipped by 0 bases and J by 8 bases, with 8 bases between them. The CDR3 reads CASSYSQGHEQFF. CDR3 coding DNA: TGTGCCAGCAGTTACTCGCAGGGCCATGAGCAGTTCTTC.

In this sample, this clone turned up once. The genes are TRBV5-1 and TRBJ2-1, with TRBD2 as a possible D gene (6 bases). Looked up from germline, CDR1 is SGHRS and CDR2 is YFSETQ. V shed 0 bases and J shed 5 bases, with 12 bases lying between them. The CDR3 consists of 15 residues. CDR3 sequence (DNA): TGCGCCAGCAGCTTGGGGGACTTGCCGAACAATGAGCAGTTCTTC. This encodes CASSLGDLPNNEQFF.

This chain connects TRBV10-3 to TRBJ1-5, with 9 bases lining up with TRBD1. This CDR3 comprises 14 residues. The germline V gene encodes CDR1 ENHRY and CDR2 SYGVKD. The V segment lost 6 bases and the J segment 3 bases; nucleotides outside the gene matches: 3. The CDR3 DNA reads as TGTGCCATCAGCAGGACAGGGGACAATCAGCCCCAGCATTTT. It yields the protein CAISRTGDNQPQHF.

V and J are TRBV7-2 and TRBJ1-2, with D possibly matching TRBD1 (5 bases). Germline V gene lookup returns CDR1 SGHTA and CDR2 FQGNSA. CDR3 length equals 11 residues. Trimming cost V 6 bases and J 7 bases, with 9 bases left between them. The CDR3 DNA reads as TGTGCCAGCAGGGTGGGGGGTGGCTACACCTTC. Its translation: CASRVGGGYTF. The whole variable domain, remainder taken from reference TRBV7-2 and TRBJ1-2, is GAGVSQSPSNKVTEKGKDVELRCDPISGHTALYWYRQSLGQGLEFLIYFQGNSAPDKSGLPSDRFSAERTGGSVSTLTIQRTQQEDSAVYLCASRVGGGYTFGSGTRLTVV.

The V call is TRBV4-1, the J call TRBJ2-2; 10 bases are a match to TRBD2. Per the germline V gene, CDR1 is MGHRA and CDR2 is YSYEKL. With 3 bases clipped from V and 4 bases from J, the junction kept 8 bases outside the gene matches. The CDR3 runs to 17 residues. CDR3 coding DNA: TGCGCCAGCAGCCAGGGACTAGCGCGGAAACCCACCGGGGAGCTGTTTTTT. The encoded protein is CASSQGLARKPTGELFF.